These T cell receptor beta chains were read from a single sample in a study of blood T cells in healthy people across ages. Via MiXCR, TCRdb re-called the 5' RACE reads, giving one row per CDR3 protein. The repertoire includes about 800,000 distinct CDR3 sequences, 25% of them detected once, and around 3.6% sits in the top ten. These records were also assigned to another study, of T cells of mothers and their children.

The material sequenced was blood. The receptors originated from a boy aged 5-17 years in good health. Both conserved end residues are part of each CDR3. A D gene is named only where the DNA matches it firmly. Clone sizes are given selectively: once, few, many, or a class where the clone is expanded.

clone_size	v_call	d_call	j_call	cdr3_aa	cdr3_nt
-	TRBV28	TRBD1	TRBJ1-1	CASSSIPDRVQQAFF	TGTGCCAGCAGTTCCATCCCGGACAGGGTTCAACAAGCTTTCTTT
many	TRBV7-3	TRBD2	TRBJ2-3	CASSPGLASDTQYF	TGTGCCAGCAGCCCGGGACTAGCCTCCGATACGCAGTATTTT
many	TRBV27	-	TRBJ2-1	CASSLLDSYNEQFF	TGTGCCAGCAGTCTCTTGGACTCTTACAATGAGCAGTTCTTC
-	TRBV3-1	TRBD2	TRBJ2-4	CASSPGLASIDIQYF	TGTGCCAGCAGCCCGGGACTAGCGAGTATAGACATTCAGTACTTC
-	TRBV29-1	-	TRBJ2-5	CSVRGGYGETQYF	TGCAGCGTTCGAGGGGGGTACGGAGAGACCCAGTACTTC
few	TRBV15	-	TRBJ1-2	CATSRDRMGAGYGYTF	TGTGCCACCAGCAGAGATCGTATGGGGGCTGGCTATGGCTACACCTTC
-	TRBV27	TRBD2	TRBJ2-5	CASRMTSRETQYF	TGTGCCAGCAGGATGACTAGCCGTGAGACCCAGTACTTC
few	TRBV28	-	TRBJ1-4	CATLDDPTNEKLFF	TGTGCCACCTTAGACGATCCAACTAATGAAAAACTGTTTTTT
-	TRBV29-1	-	TRBJ2-1	CSVAFPGYEQFF	TGCAGCGTTGCTTTCCCGGGGTATGAGCAGTTCTTC
few	TRBV9	-	TRBJ2-2	CASSVGRLNTGEPFF	TGTGCCAGCAGCGTAGGGCGGCTGAACACCGGGGAGCCCTTTTTT
few	TRBV6-1	TRBD1	TRBJ2-7	CASRTGTGPYEQYF	TGTGCCAGCAGGACCGGGACAGGGCCCTACGAGCAGTACTTC
few	TRBV6-2/TRBV6-3	-	TRBJ2-3	CASSYVGSSTDTQYF	TGTGCCAGCAGTTACGTTGGGAGTAGCACAGATACGCAGTATTTT
once	TRBV27	TRBD2	TRBJ2-7	CASSLKAGGSYEQYF	TGTGCCAGCAGTTTAAAGGCGGGGGGCTCCTACGAGCAGTACTTC
few	TRBV5-5	TRBD2	TRBJ2-3	CASSWGTSGRSTDTQYF	TGTGCCAGCAGCTGGGGGACTAGCGGGAGATCCACAGATACGCAGTATTTT
-	TRBV19	-	TRBJ2-7	CASSIGTENSYEQYF	TGTGCCAGTAGTATAGGTACAGAGAATTCCTACGAGCAGTACTTC
-	TRBV6-6	-	TRBJ1-4	CASKLGGDEKLFF	TGTGCCAGCAAACTGGGCGGGGACGAAAAACTGTTTTTT
-	TRBV12-3/TRBV12-4	TRBD2	TRBJ2-1	CASRYRAGGGNEQFF	TGTGCCAGCAGATACAGGGCGGGGGGCGGCAATGAGCAGTTCTTC
-	TRBV9	-	TRBJ2-1	CASSVGPGAGYNEQFF	TGTGCCAGCAGCGTAGGCCCGGGAGCAGGGTACAATGAGCAGTTCTTC
-	TRBV4-3	-	TRBJ1-5	CASSLFSDQPQHF	TGCGCCAGCAGCCTTTTCAGTGATCAGCCCCAGCATTTT
few	TRBV20-1	-	TRBJ1-2	CSARDVERDYGYTF	TGCAGTGCTAGAGATGTGGAGAGGGACTATGGCTACACCTTC
few	TRBV6-6	-	TRBJ2-7	CASSSDENWIWEQYF	TGTGCCAGCAGCTCCGACGAGAACTGGATTTGGGAGCAGTACTTC
-	TRBV10-3	-	TRBJ2-1	CAIGFNYNEQFF	TGTGCCATCGGGTTCAACTACAATGAGCAGTTCTTC
-	TRBV4-1	-	TRBJ2-3	CASSQARYDTQYF	TGCGCCAGCAGCCAAGCGCGATACGATACGCAGTATTTT
-	TRBV27	-	TRBJ1-2	CASSPIQGSYGYTF	TGTGCCAGCAGTCCGATACAGGGTAGCTATGGCTACACCTTC
few	TRBV7-2	-	TRBJ1-5	CASSLEGGGGPQHF	TGTGCCAGCAGCTTAGAAGGCGGGGGCGGGCCCCAGCATTTT
-	TRBV4-3	-	TRBJ1-3	CASSQDRDIRMGNTIYF	TGCGCCAGCAGCCAAGATCGGGACATTCGCATGGGAAACACCATATATTTT
-	TRBV29-1	-	TRBJ2-3	CSVTGTTDTQYF	TGCAGCGTGACCGGCACCACAGATACGCAGTATTTT
-	TRBV7-3	-	TRBJ2-7	CASSRYVGPSYEQYF	TGTGCCAGCAGCCGTTATGTGGGCCCCTCCTACGAGCAGTACTTC
-	TRBV2	-	TRBJ1-5	CASRVSLEGNQPQHF	TGTGCCAGCAGGGTATCCCTCGAAGGCAATCAGCCCCAGCATTTT
-	TRBV6-5	TRBD1	TRBJ1-2	CASTAGGLLGYTF	TGTGCCAGCACCGCAGGGGGCTTGTTGGGCTACACCTTC
few	TRBV20-1	TRBD2	TRBJ2-5	CSAPPWGGQETQYF	TGCAGTGCCCCCCCCTGGGGGGGCCAAGAGACCCAGTACTTC
-	TRBV10-3	-	TRBJ2-1	CAISREGDGYNEQFF	TGTGCCATCAGTCGAGAGGGGGACGGTTACAATGAGCAGTTCTTC
-	TRBV7-8	TRBD1	TRBJ1-2	CASSPRTTGDGYGYTF	TGTGCCAGCAGCCCGAGAACCACAGGGGACGGCTATGGCTACACCTTC
-	TRBV18	-	TRBJ2-3	CASSSNGRATDTQYF	TGTGCCAGCTCATCCAACGGACGGGCCACAGATACGCAGTATTTT
few	TRBV2	TRBD1	TRBJ2-7	CARDRGQGHEQYF	TGTGCCAGAGATAGGGGACAGGGACACGAGCAGTACTTC
few	TRBV9	TRBD1	TRBJ2-5	CASSDPDRQETQYF	TGTGCCAGCAGCGACCCGGACAGGCAAGAGACCCAGTACTTC
-	TRBV12-3/TRBV12-4	-	TRBJ2-5	CASRLYQETQYF	TGTGCCAGCAGACTATATCAAGAGACCCAGTACTTC
many	TRBV28	-	TRBJ2-3	CASEESTDTQYF	TGTGCCAGCGAAGAAAGCACAGATACGCAGTATTTT
-	TRBV2	-	TRBJ2-7	CASSESVDSYEQYF	TGTGCCAGCAGTGAATCCGTCGACTCCTACGAGCAGTACTTC
-	TRBV14	TRBD2	TRBJ2-1	CASSQGERDAEQFF	TGTGCCAGCAGCCAAGGGGAGCGGGATGCTGAGCAGTTCTTC
-	TRBV12-3/TRBV12-4	-	TRBJ2-5	CASSSGGPETQYF	TGTGCCAGCAGTTCGGGGGGCCCAGAGACCCAGTACTTC
few	TRBV7-3	-	TRBJ2-3	CASSLIDGGDTQYF	TGTGCCAGCAGCTTAATAGATGGAGGTGATACGCAGTATTTT
-	TRBV9	-	TRBJ1-5	CASSRREGSNQPQHF	TGTGCCAGCAGCCGGCGGGAGGGCAGCAATCAGCCCCAGCATTTT
-	TRBV4-1	TRBD1	TRBJ2-7	CASSQEPPRGQANYEQYF	TGCGCCAGCAGCCAAGAACCCCCACGAGGACAGGCTAACTACGAGCAGTACTTC
few	TRBV28	TRBD2	TRBJ2-1	CASSASGSDEQFF	TGTGCCAGCAGCGCTAGCGGGAGTGATGAGCAGTTCTTC
few	TRBV29-1	-	TRBJ2-3	CSAQRGNIITDTQYF	TGCAGCGCCCAGAGAGGAAATATTATCACAGATACGCAGTATTTT
few	TRBV6-4	-	TRBJ1-2	CASSDSASAVYGYTF	TGTGCCAGCAGTGACTCAGCCTCCGCGGTGTATGGCTACACCTTC